The rows below give T cell receptor beta chains drawn from one sample of a study of cytomegalovirus exposure and HLA in healthy donors. The table came from immunoSEQ multiplex PCR; TCRdb's copy has only in-frame clones and leaves some out. The sample totals about 150,000 clones. Sample: PBMCs. The receptors shown here come from a man aged 25 to 40 in good health and CMV-seronegative. Both conserved end residues are part of each CDR3. Fields, in order: clone size, J gene, V gene, D gene, CDR3 DNA, CDR3 protein. D genes are given only for firm matches. Some rows mark clone size as missing; the rest say once, few, many or name a class of expanded clone.

>.|TRBJ1-5|TRBV5-5|TRBD1
TGTGCCAGCAGCTGGACAGGTCATAGCAATCAGCCCCAGCATTTT
CASSWTGHSNQPQHF
>.|TRBJ1-1|TRBV27|TRBD1
TGTGCCAGCAGGACAGGGATAGGGACTGAAGCTTTCTTT
CASRTGIGTEAFF
>medium-sized|TRBJ1-6|TRBV5-5|.
TGTGCCAGCAGCTTGCAACAGAGGGTCACCTATAATTCACCCCTCCACTTT
CASSLQQRVTYNSPLHF
>.|TRBJ1-1|TRBV19|TRBD1
TGTGCCAGTAGTATCGAGACAGGGGAAACTGAAGCTTTCTTT
CASSIETGETEAFF
>.|TRBJ2-2|TRBV29-1|.
TGCAGCGTTCGCGGACAGCTTAAGGGCGGGGAGCTGTTTTTT
CSVRGQLKGGELFF
>.|TRBJ2-1|TRBV27|TRBD2
TGTGCCAGCAGTGGCCCGACTAGCGGGTTCTACAATGAGCAGTTCTTC
CASSGPTSGFYNEQFF
>.|TRBJ1-2|TRBV25-1|TRBD1
TGTGCCAGCAGTGAATTGGGACAGGAATGGATCTATGGCTACACCTTC
CASSELGQEWIYGYTF
>.|TRBJ2-7|TRBV4-2|TRBD1
TGTGCCAGCGCCGGGACAGCAACCTACGAGCAGTACTTC
CASAGTATYEQYF
>.|TRBJ1-2|TRBV11-2|.
TGTGCCAGCAGCTTAAACAGGGACGCTGGCTACACCTTC
CASSLNRDAGYTF
>.|TRBJ2-1|TRBV5-1|TRBD2
TGCGCCAGCAGCTTGGTTCATGGCGGGAGGTCTTCTTGGGAGCAGTTCTTC
CASSLVHGGRSSWEQFF
>.|TRBJ2-1|TRBV5-6|.
TGTGCCAGCAGCTTGGGACAGGCCTACAATGAGCAGTTCTTC
CASSLGQAYNEQFF
>.|TRBJ2-3|TRBV5-1|TRBD1
TGCGCCAGCAGCTTACAGGGGGAAGGCACAGATACGCAGTATTTT
CASSLQGEGTDTQYF
>.|TRBJ1-1|TRBV4-2|.
TGTGCCAGCAGCCCAGGGGTTGAAGCTTTCTTT
CASSPGVEAFF
>.|TRBJ2-7|TRBV6-5|.
TGTGCCAGCAGTGCTCCTGCCGCCTACGAGCAGTACTTC
CASSAPAAYEQYF
>.|TRBJ2-3|TRBV10-2|TRBD2
TGCGCCAGCAGTGAGATGGCTAGCGGGAGGGCCTTGAGACTCACAGATACGCAGTATTTT
CASSEMASGRALRLTDTQYF
>.|TRBJ2-1|TRBV19|TRBD2
TGTGCCAGTAGTATTATGAGCGGGAGGGCCGGGGATGAGCAGTTCTTC
CASSIMSGRAGDEQFF
>.|TRBJ2-7|TRBV27|.
TGTGCCAGCAGTTTAACGCTATCTCCTAACGAGCAGTACTTC
CASSLTLSPNEQYF
>.|TRBJ2-1|TRBV6-1|TRBD1
TGTGCCAGCAGTGTAACCGGGACAGGGGCCAATGAGCAGTTCTTC
CASSVTGTGANEQFF